These T cell receptor beta chains were read from a single sample in a study. TCRdb reprocessed the RT-PCR reads with MiXCR, giving one entry per CDR3 protein. The data hold about 700,000 distinct CDR3 sequences, with around 14% observed a single time. Source material: memory CD4+ T cells from blood. The receptor source for this set is a female donor in good health, serving as a healthy control. The conserved cysteine and the conserved F or W are not part of the CDR3 here. D genes are given only for firm matches.

d_call v_call cdr3_aa
NA TRBV9 ASSPSDSEETQY
TRBD2 TRBV7-2 ASSSMGLAGADTQY
NA TRBV20-1 SARPYVTRPNTEAF
NA TRBV6-5 ASSRDILYEQY
NA TRBV18 ASSPTVAKNIQY
NA TRBV6-2/TRBV6-3 ASSHHPWTGRADTQY
NA TRBV7-2 ASSLDAGDTEAF
NA TRBV6-2/TRBV6-3 ASSYPWGGYEQY
NA TRBV15 ATSRVVQTYEQY
TRBD1 TRBV3-1 ASSYRGRGFNEKLF
NA TRBV10-3 AISIQGGSNTEAF
NA TRBV25-1 ASTVSAPTDFSGANVLT
TRBD2 TRBV3-1 ASSWGTSGYEQY
NA TRBV5-1 ASSFQDPEHEKLF
TRBD2 TRBV14 ASSQVRTSNQETQY
NA TRBV28 ASTGNYEQY
NA TRBV20-1 SATPPGGSYEQY
NA TRBV6-2/TRBV6-3 ASSLLEKQY
TRBD1 TRBV7-3 ASSLGTANSPLH
NA TRBV24-1 ATSDLIRAQLF
NA TRBV7-8 ASSLAEMGTDTQY
NA TRBV20-1 SASRGGELF
TRBD2 TRBV12-3/TRBV12-4 ASSLLTSQTDTQY
NA TRBV12-3/TRBV12-4 ASSFQGSDSPLH
TRBD2 TRBV20-1 SARDFRGEITDTQY
NA TRBV28 ASSRVGTLEQY
NA TRBV7-2 ASSSVASTQY
NA TRBV14 ASSQDVQAPY
NA TRBV6-2/TRBV6-3 ASRTGWGNTEAF
NA TRBV12-3/TRBV12-4 ASSRDGSYT
NA TRBV5-1 ASRYRSSGPQH
NA TRBV29-1 SVQFNYGYT
NA TRBV12-3/TRBV12-4 ASSSTTGTYEQY
NA TRBV10-3 ATLLTNYGYT
NA TRBV6-1 ASSKGMGPQPQH
TRBD2 TRBV24-1 ATSDPGTSGRPSYEQY
TRBD2 TRBV20-1 SAGLGLADTDTQY
TRBD1 TRBV20-1 SARDRMGTGDEQY
NA TRBV2 ASSELRDNEQF
NA TRBV4-3 ASSQERQAGNQPQH
TRBD2 TRBV20-1 SAPAGSGGTGELF
TRBD1 TRBV12-3/TRBV12-4 ASSINRGQTQY
TRBD2 TRBV7-2 ASSFGTSGQETQY
NA TRBV7-2 ASTLRRGPDTQY
NA TRBV5-1 ASSLGASNEQF
TRBD1 TRBV18 ASSPRQGADTEAF
NA TRBV11-2 ASSPSISQY
NA TRBV5-5 ASSLFSFSNQPQH